This entry lists 11 T cell receptor beta chains sequenced from one sample in a study of T-cell reconstitution after alpha-beta-depleted transplantation in children. Unique molecular identifiers featured in how the TCRbeta library was prepared. TCRdb re-called the PCR reads through MiXCR, storing one row per CDR3 protein. The table has fewer than 120,000 distinct CDR3 sequences, 10% seen once; the top ten hold around 8.2%. This material consisted of PBMCs from the stem cell graft donor, taken from the stem cell graft. All receptors derive from a human donor who donated a stem cell graft to a child with acute lymphoblastic leukemia.

This clonotype was detected many times. The chain uses TRBV7-2 and TRBJ2-1; D is unclear. The CDR3 contains 13 residues. Germline V gene data show CDR1 as SGHTA and CDR2 as FQGNSA. Trimming pared 5 bases from V and 6 bases from J, leaving 11 bases between. The DNA for the CDR3 is TGTGCCAGCAGCCCCTTCCGAGGCAATGAGCAGTTCTTC. Translated, it gives CASSPFRGNEQFF.

This clonotype was seen many times. The rearrangement joins TRBV7-9 to TRBJ2-5; D perhaps matches TRBD2 (5 bases). The CDR3 spans 13 residues. In germline, CDR1 is SEHNR, CDR2 FQNEAQ (reference sequence). Deletions cut 2 bases from V and 10 bases from J, with 14 bases between. CDR3 nucleotides: TGTGCCAGCAGCTTACAGTTGTATGAGGGCCAGTACTTC. Residues: CASSLQLYEGQYF.

This clonotype was detected ten times or more. The V and J genes are TRBV10-3 and TRBJ2-7; D may match TRBD1 or TRBD2 (5 bases each). V lost 0 bases and J lost 1, with 13 bases in between. CDR3 length equals 16 residues. Germline V lookup: CDR1 ENHRY, CDR2 SYGVKD. The CDR3 is CAISESKGGGSYEQYF. DNA of the CDR3: TGTGCCATCAGTGAGTCGAAGGGTGGGGGTTCCTACGAGCAGTACTTC.

At least ten counts were recorded for this clonotype. The chain carries TRBV6-1 and TRBJ2-1; D is ambiguous. V shed 6 bases and J shed 1 base, with 7 bases lying between them. The length of the CDR3 is 13 residues. Per germline, CDR1 MNHNS and CDR2 SASEGT. CDR3: CASSESSYNEQFF. CDR3 coding DNA: TGTGCCAGCAGCGAGAGTTCCTACAATGAGCAGTTCTTC.

This rearrangement joins TRBV11-1 to TRBJ2-1, with 8 bases matching TRBD2. Germline V gene data show CDR1 as SGHAT and CDR2 as FQDESV (reference sequence). CDR3 size: 15 residues. The V and J ends lost 3 bases and 8 bases, in that order; junction bases with no gene match: 9. The CDR3 region has the DNA TGTGCCAGCAGCTTTAGAGCAGCGGGAGTGGATGAGCAGTTCTTC. It yields the protein CASSFRAAGVDEQFF. Filled out from reference TRBV11-1 and TRBJ2-1, the complete variable domain reads EAEVAQSPRYKITEKSQAVAFWCDPISGHATLYWYRQILGQGPELLVQFQDESVVDDSQLPKDRFSAERLKGVDSTLKIQPAELGDSAMYLCASSFRAAGVDEQFFGPGTRLTVL.

This clonotype occurred many times. The rearrangement links TRBV7-3 to TRBJ2-1, with D tentatively TRBD2 (6 bases). There are 14 residues in the CDR3. The germline V gene has CDR1 SGHTA and CDR2 FQGTGA. The ends were cut back, 4 bases at V and 8 bases at J, with 15 bases in the middle. Here the CDR3 DNA reads TGTGCCAGCAGCTCCGCTCCGGGGGTGGATGAGCAGTTCTTC. Protein: CASSSAPGVDEQFF.

Ten or more counts support this clonotype. The genes are TRBV12-3 or TRBV12-4 and TRBJ2-7; 7 bases match TRBD1. This CDR3 spans 12 amino acids. Unmatched junction bases numbered 9, after V lost 8 bases and J lost 8 bases. The CDR3 DNA reads TGTGCCAGCCGGGACAGCATTAACAAGCAGTACTTC. Translated: CASRDSINKQYF.

Ten or more counts support this clonotype. The chain employs TRBV5-6 and TRBJ1-3; 9 bases align to TRBD1. With V trimmed by 4 bases and J by 7 bases, 9 bases remained unmatched. The CDR3 contains 15 residues. Per the germline V gene, CDR1 is SGHDT and CDR2 is YYEEEE. The CDR3 protein is CASSPITGGRNTIYF. The CDR3 nucleotides read TGTGCCAGCAGCCCGATAACAGGGGGCAGGAACACCATATATTTT.

This clonotype occurred many times. The chain joins TRBV5-1 to TRBJ2-7, with D perhaps matching TRBD1 (5 bases). CDR1 is SGHRS and CDR2 is YFSETQ in the germline V gene. Between the trimmed V and J ends, which lost 5 bases and 2 bases, there was a span of 14 bases. The length of the CDR3 is 14 residues. In nucleotides, the CDR3 is TGCGCCAGCAGTTATAAGGGGCCCCCCTACGAGCAGTACTTC. Its translation: CASSYKGPPYEQYF.

This clonotype occurred many times. The chain employs TRBV7-3 and TRBJ2-3; D may correspond to TRBD1 or TRBD2 (6 bases each). The V and J ends lost 9 bases and 4 bases respectively, with 20 bases between them. The CDR3 runs to 15 residues. Germline V lookup: CDR1 SGHTA, CDR2 FQGTGA. CDR3 sequence: CASKRRGQTADTQYF. The CDR3 DNA follows: TGTGCCAGTAAAAGACGGGGGCAGACGGCAGATACGCAGTATTTT. Full variable domain (missing parts from reference TRBV7-3 and TRBJ2-3): GAGVSQTPSNKVTEKGKYVELRCDPISGHTALYWYRQSLGQGPEFLIYFQGTGAADDSGLPNDRFFAVRPEGSVSTLKIQRTERGDSAVYLCASKRRGQTADTQYFGPGTRLTVL.

There are many counts of this clonotype. The V gene is TRBV5-1, the J gene TRBJ2-3; D is unresolved. Germline CDR1 reads SGHRS; CDR2 reads YFSETQ. The CDR3 loop spans 18 amino acids. The germline V and J ends were trimmed by 4 bases and 3 bases, with 24 bases remaining between them. CDR3 sequence reads: CASSVSLTRKSSTDTQYF. The CDR3 nucleotides read TGCGCCAGCAGCGTTAGCCTGACCAGGAAATCAAGTACAGATACGCAGTATTTT. Supplemented by reference TRBV5-1 and TRBJ2-3, the full variable domain reads KAGVTQTPRYLIKTRGQQVTLSCSPISGHRSVSWYQQTPGQGLQFLFEYFSETQRNKGNFPGRFSGRQFSNSRSEMNVSTLELGDSALYLCASSVSLTRKSSTDTQYFGPGTRLTVL.